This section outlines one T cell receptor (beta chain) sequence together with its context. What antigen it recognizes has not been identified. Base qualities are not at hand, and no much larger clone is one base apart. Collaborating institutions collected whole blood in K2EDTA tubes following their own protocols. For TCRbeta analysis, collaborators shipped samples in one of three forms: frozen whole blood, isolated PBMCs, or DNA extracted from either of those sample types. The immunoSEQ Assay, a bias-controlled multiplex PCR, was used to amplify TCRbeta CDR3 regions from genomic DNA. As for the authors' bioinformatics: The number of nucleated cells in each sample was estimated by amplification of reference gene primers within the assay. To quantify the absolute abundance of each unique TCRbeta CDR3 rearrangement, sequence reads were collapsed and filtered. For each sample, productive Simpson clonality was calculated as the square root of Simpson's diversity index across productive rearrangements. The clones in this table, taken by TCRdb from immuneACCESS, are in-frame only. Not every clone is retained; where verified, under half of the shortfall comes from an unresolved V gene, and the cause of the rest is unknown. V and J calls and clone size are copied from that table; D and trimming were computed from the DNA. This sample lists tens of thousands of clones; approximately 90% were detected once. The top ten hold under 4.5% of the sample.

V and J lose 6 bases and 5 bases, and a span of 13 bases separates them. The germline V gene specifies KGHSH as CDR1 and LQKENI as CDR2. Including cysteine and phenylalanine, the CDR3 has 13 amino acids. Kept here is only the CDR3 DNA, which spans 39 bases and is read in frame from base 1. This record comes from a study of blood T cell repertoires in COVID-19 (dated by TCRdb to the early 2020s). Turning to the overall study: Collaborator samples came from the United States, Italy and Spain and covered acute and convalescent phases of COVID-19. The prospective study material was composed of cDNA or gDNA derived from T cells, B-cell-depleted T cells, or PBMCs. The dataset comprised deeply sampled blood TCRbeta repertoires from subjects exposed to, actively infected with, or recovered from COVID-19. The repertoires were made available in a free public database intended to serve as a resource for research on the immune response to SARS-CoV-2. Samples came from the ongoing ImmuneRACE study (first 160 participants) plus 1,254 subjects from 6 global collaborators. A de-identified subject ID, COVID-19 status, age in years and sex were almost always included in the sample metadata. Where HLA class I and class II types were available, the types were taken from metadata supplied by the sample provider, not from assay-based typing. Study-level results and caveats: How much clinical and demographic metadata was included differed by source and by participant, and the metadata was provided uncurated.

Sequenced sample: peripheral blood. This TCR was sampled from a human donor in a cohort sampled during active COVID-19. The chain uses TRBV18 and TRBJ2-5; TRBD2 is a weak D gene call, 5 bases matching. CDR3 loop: CASSLGLGETQYF. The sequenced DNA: TGTGCCAGCTCCCTCGGACTGGGGGAGACCCAGTACTTC. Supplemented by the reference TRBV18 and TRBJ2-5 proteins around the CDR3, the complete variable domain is NAGVMQNPRHLVRRRGQEARLRCSPMKGHSHVYWYRQLPEEGLKFMVYLQKENIIDESGMPKERFSAEFPKEGPSILRIQQVVRGDSAAYFCASSLGLGETQYFGPGTRLLVL.